This is a list of T cell receptor beta chains from one sample in a study of T cells in Graves' hyperthyroidism and ophthalmopathy. TCRdb called the multiplex PCR reads again in MiXCR, with one record for every CDR3 protein. The data show around 490,000 distinct CDR3 sequences, 20% seen once. The sample taken for sequencing was blood. All receptors come from a man aged 40-49 years with Graves' ophthalmopathy. The CDR3 runs from the conserved cysteine through the conserved F or W. D genes are given only for firm matches. Clone sizes are given selectively: once, few, many, or a class where the clone is expanded.

abundance	d_gene	v_gene	j_gene	CDR3aa	CDR3nt
NA	NA	TRBV20-1	TRBJ2-7	CSARDRGTPGYEQYF	TGCAGTGCTAGAGATCGAGGGACACCCGGGTACGAGCAGTACTTC
NA	NA	TRBV12-3/TRBV12-4	TRBJ2-3	CASSFSGFRDTQYF	TGTGCCAGCAGTTTTAGTGGGTTCCGAGATACGCAGTATTTT
NA	TRBD1	TRBV20-1	TRBJ2-7	CSAPGQFLAYEQYF	TGCAGTGCTCCGGGACAGTTTTTAGCCTACGAGCAGTACTTC
NA	NA	TRBV9	TRBJ1-3	CASSVGGNSGNTIYF	TGTGCCAGCAGCGTAGGAGGCAACTCTGGAAACACCATATATTTT
NA	TRBD2	TRBV3-1	TRBJ2-5	CASSDPTLAGDETQYF	TGTGCCAGCAGCGACCCGACACTAGCGGGGGATGAGACCCAGTACTTC
many	NA	TRBV6-1	TRBJ1-2	CATHRTVDGYTF	TGTGCCACTCACAGGACAGTCGATGGCTACACCTTC
few	NA	TRBV11-2	TRBJ2-1	CASSWNLGQVTYNEQFF	TGTGCCAGCAGCTGGAACCTGGGGCAGGTCACCTACAATGAGCAGTTCTTC
many	NA	TRBV11-2	TRBJ2-7	CASSLVGAELPYEQYF	TGTGCCAGCAGCTTAGTTGGGGCAGAACTCCCCTACGAGCAGTACTTC
many	NA	TRBV12-3/TRBV12-4	TRBJ1-1	CASSLKGDTEAFF	TGTGCCAGCAGTTTGAAAGGGGACACTGAAGCTTTCTTT
once	TRBD2	TRBV12-3/TRBV12-4	TRBJ2-4	CASSLKAGDLLAKNIQYF	TGTGCCAGCAGTTTAAAGGCGGGAGACCTCCTAGCCAAAAACATTCAGTACTTC
many	NA	TRBV4-1	TRBJ1-1	CASSHLDSPNTEAFF	TGCGCCAGCAGCCACTTGGACAGCCCGAACACTGAAGCTTTCTTT
few	NA	TRBV6-2/TRBV6-3	TRBJ2-3	CASSYPARGTDTQYF	TGTGCCAGCAGTTACCCTGCCAGGGGCACAGATACGCAGTATTTT
NA	NA	TRBV2	TRBJ1-4	CASSEMRGTNEKLFF	TGTGCCAGCAGTGAAATGCGGGGGACTAATGAAAAACTGTTTTTT